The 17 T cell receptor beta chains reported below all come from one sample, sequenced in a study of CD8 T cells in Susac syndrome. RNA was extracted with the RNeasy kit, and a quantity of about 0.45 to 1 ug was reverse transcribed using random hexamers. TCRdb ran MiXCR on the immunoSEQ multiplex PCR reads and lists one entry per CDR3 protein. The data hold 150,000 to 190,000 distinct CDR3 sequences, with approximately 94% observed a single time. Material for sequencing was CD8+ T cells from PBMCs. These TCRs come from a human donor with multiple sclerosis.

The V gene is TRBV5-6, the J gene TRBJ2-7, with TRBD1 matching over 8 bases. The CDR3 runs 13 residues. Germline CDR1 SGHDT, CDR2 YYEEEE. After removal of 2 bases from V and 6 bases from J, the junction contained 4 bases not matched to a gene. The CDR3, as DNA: TGTGCCAGCAGCTTTGGGACAGGAGGCGAGCAGTACTTC. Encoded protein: CASSFGTGGEQYF.

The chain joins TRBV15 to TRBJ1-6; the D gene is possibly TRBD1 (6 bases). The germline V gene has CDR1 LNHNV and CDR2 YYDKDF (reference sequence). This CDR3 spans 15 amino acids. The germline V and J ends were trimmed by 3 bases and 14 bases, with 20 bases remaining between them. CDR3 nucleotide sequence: TGTGCCACCAGCAGTAGGACAGAGGCTAGGTGGACCCTCCACTTT. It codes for CATSSRTEARWTLHF.

The CDR3 sequence: CASSSGTNTEAFF. The CDR3 coding sequence is TGTGCCAGCAGTTCGGGCACCAACACTGAAGCTTTCTTT. The V call is TRBV27, the J call TRBJ1-1; D uncertain. Germline V lookup: CDR1 MNHEY, CDR2 SMNVEV (reference sequence). This CDR3 has 13 amino acids. Trimming removed 4 bases at V and 2 bases at J, with 8 bases between.

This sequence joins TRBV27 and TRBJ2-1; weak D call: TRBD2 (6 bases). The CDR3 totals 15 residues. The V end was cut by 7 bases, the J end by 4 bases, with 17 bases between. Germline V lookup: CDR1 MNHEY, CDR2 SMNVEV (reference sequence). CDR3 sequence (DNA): TGTGCCAGCAATACTAACGGGGGAAGTTACAATGAGCAGTTCTTC. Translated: CASNTNGGSYNEQFF.

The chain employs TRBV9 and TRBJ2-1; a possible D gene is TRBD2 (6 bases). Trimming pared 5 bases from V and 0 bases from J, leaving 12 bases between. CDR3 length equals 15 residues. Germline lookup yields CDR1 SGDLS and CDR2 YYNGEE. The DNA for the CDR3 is TGTGCCAGCAGATCCGGGACTGGCTCCTACAATGAGCAGTTCTTC. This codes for CASRSGTGSYNEQFF.

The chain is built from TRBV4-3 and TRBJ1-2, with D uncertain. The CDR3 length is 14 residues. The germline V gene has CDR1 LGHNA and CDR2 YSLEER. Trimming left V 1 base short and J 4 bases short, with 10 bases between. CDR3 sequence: CASSQVVSLYGYTF. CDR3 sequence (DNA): TGCGCCAGCAGCCAAGTAGTATCCCTCTATGGCTACACCTTC.

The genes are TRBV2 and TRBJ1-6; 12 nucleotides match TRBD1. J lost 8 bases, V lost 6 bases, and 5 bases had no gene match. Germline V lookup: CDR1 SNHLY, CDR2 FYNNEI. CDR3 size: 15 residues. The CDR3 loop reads CASRRDRGLHSPLHF. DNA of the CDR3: TGTGCCAGCAGACGGGACAGGGGGCTTCATTCACCCCTCCACTTT.

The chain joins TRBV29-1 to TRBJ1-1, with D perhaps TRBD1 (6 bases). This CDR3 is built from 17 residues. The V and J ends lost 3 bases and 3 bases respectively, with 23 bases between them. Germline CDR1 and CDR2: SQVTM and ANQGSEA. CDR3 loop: CSVDHIVGGEVDTEAFF. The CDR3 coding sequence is TGCAGCGTTGATCACATCGTGGGGGGCGAGGTCGACACTGAAGCTTTCTTT.

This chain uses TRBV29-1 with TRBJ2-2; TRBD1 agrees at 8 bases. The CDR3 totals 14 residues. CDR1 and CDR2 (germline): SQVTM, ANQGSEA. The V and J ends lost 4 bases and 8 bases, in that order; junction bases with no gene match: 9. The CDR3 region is CSVGRQGRTGELFF. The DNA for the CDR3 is TGCAGCGTTGGTAGACAGGGGAGGACAGGGGAGCTGTTTTTT.

CDR3 sequence reads: CASSRLHQTGELFF. The CDR3 DNA sequence: TGTGCCAGCAGTAGGCTACACCAAACCGGGGAGCTGTTTTTT. The chain carries TRBV27 and TRBJ2-2, with D hard to call. Trimming pared 5 bases from V and 5 bases from J, leaving 12 bases between. Germline V CDR1 and CDR2: MNHEY, SMNVEV (reference sequence). CDR3 size: 14 residues.

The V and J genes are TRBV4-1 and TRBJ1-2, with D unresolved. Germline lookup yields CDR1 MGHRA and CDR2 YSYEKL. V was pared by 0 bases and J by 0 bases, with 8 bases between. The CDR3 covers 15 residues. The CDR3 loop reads CASSQDSTANYGYTF. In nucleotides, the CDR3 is TGCGCCAGCAGCCAAGATAGCACGGCTAACTATGGCTACACCTTC.

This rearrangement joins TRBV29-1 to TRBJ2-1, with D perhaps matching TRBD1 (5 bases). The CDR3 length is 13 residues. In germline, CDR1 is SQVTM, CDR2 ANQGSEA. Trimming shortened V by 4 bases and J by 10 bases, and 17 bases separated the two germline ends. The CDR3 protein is CSVVLLDHREQFF. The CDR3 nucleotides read TGCAGCGTTGTTCTTTTGGACCACAGGGAGCAGTTCTTC.

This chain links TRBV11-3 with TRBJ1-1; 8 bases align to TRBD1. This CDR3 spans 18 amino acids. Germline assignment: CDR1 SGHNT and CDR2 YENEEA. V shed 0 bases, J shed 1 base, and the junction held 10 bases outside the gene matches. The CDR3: CASSLELDRERTNTEAFF. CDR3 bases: TGTGCCAGCAGCTTAGAGTTGGACAGGGAGCGAACGAACACTGAAGCTTTCTTT.

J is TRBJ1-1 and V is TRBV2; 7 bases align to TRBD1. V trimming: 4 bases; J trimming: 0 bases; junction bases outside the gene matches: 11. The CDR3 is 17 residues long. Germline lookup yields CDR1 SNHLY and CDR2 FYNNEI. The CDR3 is CASSGIQGQRMNTEAFF. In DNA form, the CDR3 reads TGTGCCAGCAGTGGAATACAGGGACAGCGAATGAACACTGAAGCTTTCTTT. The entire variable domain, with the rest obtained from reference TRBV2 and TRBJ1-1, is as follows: EPEVTQTPSHQVTQMGQEVILRCVPISNHLYFYWYRQILGQKVEFLVSFYNNEISEKSEIFDDQFSVERPDGSNFTLKIRSTKLEDSAMYFCASSGIQGQRMNTEAFFGQGTRLTVV.

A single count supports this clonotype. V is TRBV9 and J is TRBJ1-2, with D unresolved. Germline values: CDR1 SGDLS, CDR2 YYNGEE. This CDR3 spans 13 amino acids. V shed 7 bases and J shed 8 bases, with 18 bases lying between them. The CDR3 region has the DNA TGTGCCAGCTTTTCGGGAAGTGTGGTCGGCTACACCTTC. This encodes CASFSGSVVGYTF.

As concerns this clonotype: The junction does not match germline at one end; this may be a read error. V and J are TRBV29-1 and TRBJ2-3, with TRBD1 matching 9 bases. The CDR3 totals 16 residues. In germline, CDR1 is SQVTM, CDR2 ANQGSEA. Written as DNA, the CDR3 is TGCAGCGGTGAAAGTCCGGGACAGGGTCTCGCAGATACGCAGTATTTT. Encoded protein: CSGESPGQGLADTQYF.

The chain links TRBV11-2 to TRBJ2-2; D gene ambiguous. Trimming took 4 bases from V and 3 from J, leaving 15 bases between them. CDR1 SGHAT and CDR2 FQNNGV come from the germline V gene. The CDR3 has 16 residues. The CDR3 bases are TGTGCCAGCAGCTCGGGTCGGACGGATCACACCGGGGAGCTGTTTTTT. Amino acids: CASSSGRTDHTGELFF.